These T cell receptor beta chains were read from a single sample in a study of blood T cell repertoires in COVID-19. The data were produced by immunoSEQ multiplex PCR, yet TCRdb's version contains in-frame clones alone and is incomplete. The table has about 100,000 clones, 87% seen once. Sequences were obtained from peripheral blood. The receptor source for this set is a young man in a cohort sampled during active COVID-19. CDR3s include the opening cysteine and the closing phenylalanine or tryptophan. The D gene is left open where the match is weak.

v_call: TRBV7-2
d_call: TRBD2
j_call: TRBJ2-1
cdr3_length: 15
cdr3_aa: CASSIGLAGGREQFF

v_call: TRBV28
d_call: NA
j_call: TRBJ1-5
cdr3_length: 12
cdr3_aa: CASTQGYQPQHF

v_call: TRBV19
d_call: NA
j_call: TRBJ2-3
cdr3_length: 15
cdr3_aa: CASSKTQGATDTQYF

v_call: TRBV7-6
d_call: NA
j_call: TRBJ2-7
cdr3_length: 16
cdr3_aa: CASSLGGQGISYEQYF

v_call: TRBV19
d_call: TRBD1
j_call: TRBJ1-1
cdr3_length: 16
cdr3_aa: CASSILTGTGGTEAFF

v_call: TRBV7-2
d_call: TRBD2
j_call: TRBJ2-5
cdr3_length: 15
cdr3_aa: CASSLLAGGGETQYF

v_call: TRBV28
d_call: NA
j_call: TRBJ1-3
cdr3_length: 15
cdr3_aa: CASSQSYALGNTIYF

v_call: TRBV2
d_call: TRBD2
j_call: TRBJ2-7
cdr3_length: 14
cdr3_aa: CASMETSGAHEQYF

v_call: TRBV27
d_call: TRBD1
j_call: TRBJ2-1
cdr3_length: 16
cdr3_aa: CASSPGTGGSYNEQFF

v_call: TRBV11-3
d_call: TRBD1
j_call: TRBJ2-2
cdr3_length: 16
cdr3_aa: CASSLYRGRNTGELFF

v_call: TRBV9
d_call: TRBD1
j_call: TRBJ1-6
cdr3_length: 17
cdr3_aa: CASSVGPTGGSNSPLHF

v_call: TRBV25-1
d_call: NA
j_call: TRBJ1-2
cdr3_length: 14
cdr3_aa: CASEPRGENYGYTF

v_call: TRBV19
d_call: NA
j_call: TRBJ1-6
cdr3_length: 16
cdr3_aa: CASSIDSEGIGSPLHF

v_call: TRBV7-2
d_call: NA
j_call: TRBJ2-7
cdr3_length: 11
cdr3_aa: CASSTTGMQYF

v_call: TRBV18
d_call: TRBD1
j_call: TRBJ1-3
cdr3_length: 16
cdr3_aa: CASSRGQGVGGNTIYF

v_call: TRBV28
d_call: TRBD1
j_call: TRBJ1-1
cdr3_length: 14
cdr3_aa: CASITGGRGTEAFF

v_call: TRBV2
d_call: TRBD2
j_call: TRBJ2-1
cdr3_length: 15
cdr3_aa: CASSDPSGGHNEQFF

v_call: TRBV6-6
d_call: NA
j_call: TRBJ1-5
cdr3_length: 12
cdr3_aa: CASSYEAQPQHF